This is a list of T cell receptor beta chains from one sample in a study of graft-versus-host responses after intestinal transplantation. Here immunoSEQ multiplex PCR was the method, and the copy in TCRdb shows in-frame clones only, minus some. The data show about 70,000 clones, around 95% seen once. No cognate antigen is known for these TCRs. The sample in question was unstimulated CD8+ T cells sorted from spleen or lymph node cells, obtained before intestinal transplant. These TCRs come from a human donor who received an intestinal transplant. CDR3s include the opening cysteine and the closing phenylalanine or tryptophan. Fields, in order: D gene, clone size, V gene, J gene, CDR3 DNA, CDR3 protein. The D gene is left open where the match is weak. Part of the rows lack a size; the others show once, few, many or a class for expanded clones.

d_call: NA
clone_size: NA
v_call: TRBV27
j_call: TRBJ1-2
cdr3_nt: TGTGCCAGCAGTTTATCGTGGGGAAACTATGGCTACACCTTC
cdr3_aa: CASSLSWGNYGYTF

d_call: NA
clone_size: NA
v_call: TRBV28
j_call: TRBJ2-1
cdr3_nt: TGTGCCAGCAGTTATAAGGTGGTGGGTTACAATGAGCAGTTCTTC
cdr3_aa: CASSYKVVGYNEQFF

d_call: TRBD1
clone_size: NA
v_call: TRBV29-1
j_call: TRBJ2-5
cdr3_nt: TGCAGCGTTGACTCTCTAAAGGACGGACAGGACGAAGAGACCCAGTACTTC
cdr3_aa: CSVDSLKDGQDEETQYF

d_call: NA
clone_size: NA
v_call: TRBV9
j_call: TRBJ2-7
cdr3_nt: TGTGCCAGCAGCCAGGGGGGGCAGGCCTACGAGCAGTACTTC
cdr3_aa: CASSQGGQAYEQYF

d_call: NA
clone_size: NA
v_call: TRBV19
j_call: TRBJ2-7
cdr3_nt: TGTGCCAGTAGTCCCGACAGTTACGAGCAGTACTTC
cdr3_aa: CASSPDSYEQYF

d_call: TRBD1
clone_size: NA
v_call: TRBV7-2
j_call: TRBJ2-7
cdr3_nt: TGTGCCAGCAGCTATCCGGAGGAGACAGGGGGCTACGAGCAGTACTTC
cdr3_aa: CASSYPEETGGYEQYF

d_call: NA
clone_size: NA
v_call: TRBV13
j_call: TRBJ2-2
cdr3_nt: TGTGCCAGCAGCTCAGCCCAGGGATCCGGGGAGCTGTTTTTT
cdr3_aa: CASSSAQGSGELFF

d_call: NA
clone_size: NA
v_call: TRBV5-1
j_call: TRBJ2-7
cdr3_nt: TGCGCCAGCAGCTTGGCCGAGGCAGGGCCTTCCTACGAGCAGTACTTC
cdr3_aa: CASSLAEAGPSYEQYF

d_call: TRBD1
clone_size: NA
v_call: TRBV5-8
j_call: TRBJ1-2
cdr3_nt: TGTGCCAGCAGCTTTTTCGAGGGGGCTTATGGCTACACCTTC
cdr3_aa: CASSFFEGAYGYTF

d_call: TRBD2
clone_size: NA
v_call: TRBV6-5
j_call: TRBJ2-1
cdr3_nt: TGTGCCAGCAGTTACCGGACTAGCGGATACAATGAGCAGTTCTTC
cdr3_aa: CASSYRTSGYNEQFF

d_call: NA
clone_size: NA
v_call: TRBV11-1
j_call: TRBJ2-7
cdr3_nt: TGTGCCAGCAGCCTACCCTCGTCAGGCGCCTACGAGCAGTACTTC
cdr3_aa: CASSLPSSGAYEQYF

d_call: NA
clone_size: NA
v_call: TRBV27
j_call: TRBJ1-5
cdr3_nt: TGTGCCAGCAGTTTGTCCAGATATAGCAATCAGCCCCAGCATTTT
cdr3_aa: CASSLSRYSNQPQHF

d_call: NA
clone_size: NA
v_call: TRBV4-1
j_call: TRBJ2-1
cdr3_nt: TGCGCCAGCAGCCAAGTGTCCCCATCGACCACGTACAATGAGCAGTTCTTC
cdr3_aa: CASSQVSPSTTYNEQFF

d_call: NA
clone_size: NA
v_call: TRBV5-1
j_call: TRBJ2-5
cdr3_nt: TGCGCCAGCAGCCCGGGGTTGACCCAAGAGACCCAGTACTTC
cdr3_aa: CASSPGLTQETQYF

d_call: NA
clone_size: NA
v_call: TRBV6-5
j_call: TRBJ2-1
cdr3_nt: TGTGCCAGCACAAGTCTCGGGGCTACCTACAATGAGCAGTTCTTC
cdr3_aa: CASTSLGATYNEQFF

d_call: NA
clone_size: once
v_call: TRBV4-2
j_call: TRBJ2-3
cdr3_nt: TGTGCCAGCAGCCAAGATGGCACAGATACGCAGTATTTT
cdr3_aa: CASSQDGTDTQYF

d_call: NA
clone_size: NA
v_call: TRBV11-2
j_call: TRBJ2-5
cdr3_nt: TGTGCCAGCAGCCCAGCCGGGGATGAGACCCAGTACTTC
cdr3_aa: CASSPAGDETQYF

d_call: NA
clone_size: NA
v_call: TRBV27
j_call: TRBJ1-5
cdr3_nt: TGTGCCAGCAGTTTAGGAATTGAGTATAGCAATCAGCCCCAGCATTTT
cdr3_aa: CASSLGIEYSNQPQHF

d_call: NA
clone_size: NA
v_call: TRBV4-2
j_call: TRBJ1-3
cdr3_nt: TGTGCCAGCAGCCAAGAGTCCCAGTTTAACTCTGGAAACACCATATATTTT
cdr3_aa: CASSQESQFNSGNTIYF

d_call: TRBD2
clone_size: NA
v_call: TRBV5-6
j_call: TRBJ2-3
cdr3_nt: TGTGCCAGCAGCCGGATGGGGGGTTTCGGGAGGACTAGCACAGATACGCAGTATTTT
cdr3_aa: CASSRMGGFGRTSTDTQYF

d_call: NA
clone_size: once
v_call: TRBV11-2
j_call: TRBJ1-1
cdr3_nt: TGTGCCAGCAGATTACAGAGCGGGACTGAAGCTTTCTTT
cdr3_aa: CASRLQSGTEAFF

d_call: NA
clone_size: NA
v_call: TRBV6-1
j_call: TRBJ2-7
cdr3_nt: TGTGCCAGCAGGAGGTTAGGTTGGTACGAGCAGTACTTC
cdr3_aa: CASRRLGWYEQYF

d_call: NA
clone_size: NA
v_call: TRBV4-1
j_call: TRBJ2-1
cdr3_nt: TGCGCCAGCAGCCACCCTTGGAGCTTGCACAATGAGCAGTTCTTC
cdr3_aa: CASSHPWSLHNEQFF

d_call: NA
clone_size: few
v_call: TRBV7-9
j_call: TRBJ2-6
cdr3_nt: TGTGCCAGCAGCTTAGAGGCAGGGCCCCTCTCTGGGGCCAACGTCCTGACTTTC
cdr3_aa: CASSLEAGPLSGANVLTF

d_call: TRBD1
clone_size: NA
v_call: TRBV27
j_call: TRBJ2-1
cdr3_nt: TGTGCCAGCAAATCTCGGACAGGGGAGATAAATGAGCAGTTCTTC
cdr3_aa: CASKSRTGEINEQFF

d_call: NA
clone_size: NA
v_call: TRBV29-1
j_call: TRBJ1-1
cdr3_nt: TGCAGCGTGACAGACGGGATGAACACTGAAGCTTTCTTT
cdr3_aa: CSVTDGMNTEAFF

d_call: TRBD1
clone_size: NA
v_call: TRBV27
j_call: TRBJ2-1
cdr3_nt: TGTGCCAGCAGTTTATCTCCGGACAGGGCGGACTCCTACAATGAGCAGTTCTTC
cdr3_aa: CASSLSPDRADSYNEQFF

d_call: NA
clone_size: NA
v_call: TRBV7-9
j_call: TRBJ1-2
cdr3_nt: TGTGCCAGCAGCCCTCTAGGCAGGGGCGGTAGTGGCTACACCTTC
cdr3_aa: CASSPLGRGGSGYTF

d_call: TRBD2
clone_size: NA
v_call: TRBV29-1
j_call: TRBJ2-7
cdr3_nt: TGCAGCGTTGAAGGACTAGCGGAAACCTACGAGCAGTACTTC
cdr3_aa: CSVEGLAETYEQYF

d_call: NA
clone_size: NA
v_call: TRBV15
j_call: TRBJ1-6
cdr3_nt: TGTGCCACCAGCACCAGGAATTCACCCCTCCACTTT
cdr3_aa: CATSTRNSPLHF

d_call: NA
clone_size: once
v_call: TRBV7-9
j_call: TRBJ2-5
cdr3_nt: TGTGCCAGCAACTGGGAACCCCAAGAGACCCAGTACTTC
cdr3_aa: CASNWEPQETQYF

d_call: TRBD2
clone_size: NA
v_call: TRBV13
j_call: TRBJ2-7
cdr3_nt: TGTGCCAGCAGCTTAGTTAGCGGGAGTTTCTACGAGCAGTACTTC
cdr3_aa: CASSLVSGSFYEQYF

d_call: TRBD2
clone_size: NA
v_call: TRBV27
j_call: TRBJ2-3
cdr3_nt: TGTGCCAGCGCCAAACGGGGCCAGCGGGAGTTCCCAGATACGCAGTATTTT
cdr3_aa: CASAKRGQREFPDTQYF

d_call: TRBD1
clone_size: NA
v_call: TRBV28
j_call: TRBJ2-7
cdr3_nt: TGTGCCAGCAGTCGATATAGGACAGGGATAGGGGAGCAGTACTTC
cdr3_aa: CASSRYRTGIGEQYF

d_call: NA
clone_size: NA
v_call: TRBV7-9
j_call: TRBJ2-1
cdr3_nt: TGTGCCAGCAGAACCCCTGAGATAGAGAGGTCCTACAATGAGCAGTTCTTC
cdr3_aa: CASRTPEIERSYNEQFF

d_call: NA
clone_size: NA
v_call: TRBV27
j_call: TRBJ2-1
cdr3_nt: TGTGCCAGCAAAGAACCCGGACAACTTACCTACAATGAGCAGTTCTTC
cdr3_aa: CASKEPGQLTYNEQFF

d_call: NA
clone_size: NA
v_call: TRBV28
j_call: TRBJ2-3
cdr3_nt: TGTGCCAGCAGCCTCATTACGGCCGGCTCAGATACGCAGTATTTT
cdr3_aa: CASSLITAGSDTQYF

d_call: TRBD2
clone_size: NA
v_call: TRBV5-6
j_call: TRBJ2-7
cdr3_nt: TGTGCCAGCAGCTGGACTAGCAGTTCCTATGAGCAGTACTTC
cdr3_aa: CASSWTSSSYEQYF

d_call: TRBD1
clone_size: NA
v_call: TRBV6-5
j_call: TRBJ1-2
cdr3_nt: TGTGCCAGCAGTCCCTCAGACAGGGCGGGCTATGGCTACACCTTC
cdr3_aa: CASSPSDRAGYGYTF

d_call: NA
clone_size: NA
v_call: TRBV23-1
j_call: TRBJ2-7
cdr3_nt: TGCGCCAGCAGTCCGCCGACAGGAAAGGACTACGAGCAGTACTTC
cdr3_aa: CASSPPTGKDYEQYF

d_call: NA
clone_size: NA
v_call: TRBV25-1
j_call: TRBJ2-1
cdr3_nt: TGTGCCAGCAGTGAATATCAAGTGCCCTACAATGAGCAGTTCTTC
cdr3_aa: CASSEYQVPYNEQFF